What follows are 9 T cell receptor beta chains derived from one specimen sequenced in a study of response to subunit inactivated influenza vaccine. Via MiXCR, TCRdb re-called the RT-PCR reads, giving one row per CDR3 protein. The sample lists over 750,000 distinct CDR3 sequences; 21% were seen once. The sequencing used PBMCs from blood, collected around 5 days after vaccination. The receptors were gathered from a man aged 50 or older who received an inactivated influenza vaccine.

This clonotype was recorded a few times. The chain employs TRBV4-1 and TRBJ2-5; a possible D gene is TRBD1 (6 bases). The V gene's germline CDR1 is MGHRA and CDR2 YSYEKL. The CDR3 loop spans 15 amino acids. Trimming left V 6 bases short and J 2 bases short, with 16 bases between. For the CDR3, the DNA is TGCGCCAGCAGACCCGACAGGAAGAATCAAGAGACCCAGTACTTC. Translating it yields CASRPDRKNQETQYF.

V usage is TRBV12-3 or TRBV12-4 and J usage is TRBJ1-1; D ambiguous. Trimming took 1 base from V and 8 from J, leaving 14 bases between them. This CDR3 contains 14 residues. The CDR3 region is CASSLEGRLGEAFF. CDR3 bases: TGTGCCAGCAGTTTAGAGGGTCGACTGGGGGAAGCTTTCTTT.

The gene calls are TRBV6-1 and TRBJ2-3, with 10 bases fitting TRBD1. CDR1 MNHNS and CDR2 SASEGT come from the germline V gene. The CDR3 runs 15 residues. V lost 6 bases and J lost 6; bases outside the gene matches: 9. This chain's CDR3 is CASSTDRGTPDTQYF. The CDR3 DNA follows: TGTGCCAGCAGCACGGACAGGGGGACCCCCGATACGCAGTATTTT.

This clonotype has just a few counts. The gene calls are TRBV10-3 and TRBJ2-7, with 14 bases matching TRBD2. Losses at the gene ends were 4 bases for V and 5 bases for J; bases not matched to a gene: 10. The CDR3 length is 17 residues. Germline lookup yields CDR1 ENHRY and CDR2 SYGVKD. The CDR3 reads CAISAPPGTSGSHEQYF. The CDR3 region has the DNA TGTGCCATCAGTGCTCCCCCCGGGACTAGCGGGAGCCACGAGCAGTACTTC.

This clonotype turned up a few times. This chain uses TRBV6-5 with TRBJ2-7, with 11 nucleotides matching TRBD1. Germline V gene lookup returns CDR1 MNHEY and CDR2 SVGAGI. The CDR3 extends over 16 amino acids. J gave up 5 bases and V 0 bases, and 6 bases lay outside the gene matches. CDR3 amino acids: CASSYSGDRGVNEQYF. In DNA form, the CDR3 reads TGTGCCAGCAGTTACTCGGGGGACAGGGGGGTCAACGAGCAGTACTTC.

The chain has TRBV29-1 and TRBJ1-2; 10 bases map to TRBD1. V shed 7 bases, J shed 2 bases, and the junction held 7 bases outside the gene matches. Germline V CDR1 and CDR2: SQVTM, ANQGSEA. The CDR3 consists of 14 residues. The CDR3 nucleotides are TGCAGCGCCCGAGGACAGGGGGTAAACTATGGCTACACCTTC. It specifies CSARGQGVNYGYTF.

The V and J genes are TRBV4-1 and TRBJ2-7; tentatively, D is TRBD1 (6 bases). Germline-derived CDR1 and CDR2 are MGHRA and YSYEKL. The CDR3 covers 16 residues. V gave up 1 base and J gave up 1 base, with 14 bases separating them. The CDR3 nucleotides are TGCGCCAGCAGCCAAGGGGGCAGGGGTAGGTCCTACGAGCAGTACTTC. Residues: CASSQGGRGRSYEQYF.

This clonotype was detected many times. The chain links TRBV7-8 to TRBJ2-7; D might be TRBD1 (5 bases). Trimming removed 10 bases from V and 0 bases from J, with 10 bases in between. CDR3 length: 12 amino acids. From germline, CDR1 is SGHVS and CDR2 FQNEAQ. The CDR3 DNA sequence: TGTGCCACCCAGGGAAACTCCTACGAGCAGTACTTC. Residues: CATQGNSYEQYF.

The V and J genes are TRBV11-2 and TRBJ2-3, with a tentative D call TRBD1 (6 bases). CDR1 is SGHAT and CDR2 is FQNNGV in the germline V gene. V was pared by 5 bases and J by 0 bases, with 21 bases between. The CDR3 loop spans 18 amino acids. In DNA, the CDR3 is TGTGCCAGCAGCCCTCAATACAGGGTAATAACTAGCACAGATACGCAGTATTTT. Translation: CASSPQYRVITSTDTQYF.